This T cell receptor beta chain was captured by sequencing in a study of human T cells and chemical hapten exposure. TCRdb fed the RACE reads into MiXCR, producing one record per CDR3 protein. The repertoire has 180,000 or so distinct CDR3 sequences, approximately 14% of them found once; the top ten carry 1.7%. As to time point: patch test 1, 2 weeks after DPC sensitization. Specified treatment: therapeutic diphenylcyclopropenone sensitization with weekly scalp DPC. The starting material, unfractionated whole blood, was used for total RNA extraction. This TCR came from a woman in her 30s with alopecia areata. Some clones in this sample may be carry-over from other donors' samples. The specimen comprised whole blood, sampled in connection with sensitization to the hapten diphenylcyclopropenone (DPC).

The CDR3 region has the DNA TGTGCTAGCGCGGCGGGGACAAATGCGAACACCGGGGAGCTGTTTTTT. It encodes CASAAGTNANTGELFF. This sequence joins TRBV7-7 and TRBJ2-2; D may correspond to TRBD1 or TRBD2 (6 bases each). Germline lookup yields CDR1 SSHAT and CDR2 FNYEAQ (reference sequence). The CDR3 contains 16 residues.